These 20 T cell receptor beta chains share one sample of origin, sequenced in a study of T cell repertoires in cytomegalovirus infection. TCRdb processed the reads anew with MiXCR; each CDR3 protein has one entry. The sample includes under 200,000 distinct CDR3 sequences, roughly 9.8% seen only once; the top ten take about 4.2%. Sequenced material: PBMCs. These receptors were obtained from a human donor in good health (CMV status not recorded). Some clones in this sample may be carry-over from other donors' samples.

The chain combines TRBV20-1 with TRBJ2-1; TRBD2 matches 10 bases. CDR3 length equals 13 residues. Germline V CDR1 and CDR2: DFQATT, SNEGSKA (reference sequence). The CDR3 reads CREPSGGNNEQFF. Written as DNA, the CDR3 is TGCAGAGAACCTAGCGGGGGAAACAATGAGCAGTTCTTC.

This chain uses TRBV2 with TRBJ1-2, with a weak D call TRBD1 (6 bases). The CDR3 length is 16 residues. V lost 2 bases and J 3 bases, leaving 16 bases between the germline ends. The germline V gene encodes CDR1 SNHLY and CDR2 FYNNEI. For the CDR3, the DNA is TGTGCCAGCAGTGAATGGCCAGGGGATGTGTACTATGGCTACACCTTC. It codes for CASSEWPGDVYYGYTF.

This clonotype has just a few counts. The chain employs TRBV11-2 and TRBJ1-1; the match to TRBD1 covers 8 bases. V lost 5 bases and J lost 2; bases outside the gene matches: 10. The germline gives CDR1 SGHAT, CDR2 FQNNGV. The CDR3 sequence is 16 residues long. The CDR3 nucleotides are TGTGCCAGCAGCGAACGACAGGGGCTTTTTAACACTGAAGCTTTCTTT. It specifies CASSERQGLFNTEAFF.

A remark on this clonotype: A much larger clone differs from this one at a single base, so this may be a read error. The V gene is TRBV6-2 or TRBV6-3, the J gene TRBJ1-1; D unclear. CDR3 length: 14 residues. The germline V gene has CDR1 MNHEY and CDR2 SVGEGT. CDR3 protein: CASSWNGMNIEAFF. In nucleotides, the CDR3 is TGTGCCAGCAGTTGGAATGGTATGAACATTGAAGCTTTCTTT.

This clonotype was observed once. This chain uses TRBV19 with TRBJ1-4, with 9 bases identical to TRBD1. The CDR3 extends over 15 amino acids. In germline, CDR1 is LNHDA, CDR2 SQIVND (reference sequence). With V trimmed by 6 bases and J by 8 bases, 10 bases remained unmatched. The CDR3 protein is CASRKPGQGDEKLFF. The CDR3 DNA reads as TGTGCCAGTAGGAAGCCGGGACAGGGCGACGAAAAACTGTTTTTT.

This clonotype has only a few counts. CDR3 region: CASSSRGPNTGELFF. CDR3 nucleotides: TGTGCCAGCAGCAGCAGGGGCCCGAACACCGGGGAGCTGTTTTTT. The V gene is TRBV27, the J gene TRBJ2-2, with a possible D match to TRBD1 (6 bases). Trimming stripped 6 bases from V and 0 bases from J, with 11 bases between. This CDR3 contains 15 residues. Looked up from germline, CDR1 is MNHEY and CDR2 is SMNVEV (reference sequence).

This clonotype was detected a few times. A read error may explain this, as a much larger clone is one base away. The rearrangement links TRBV5-4 to TRBJ1-1; D gene ambiguous. Germline V gene data show CDR1 as SGHNT and CDR2 as YYREEE (reference sequence). This CDR3 has 12 residues. Trimming left V 2 bases short and J 3 bases short, with 5 bases between. CDR3 coding DNA: TGTGCCAGCAGCTTAGAGTACACTGAAGCTTTCTTT. Protein product: CASSLEYTEAFF.

This chain links TRBV18 with TRBJ1-2; 8 positions agree with TRBD1. Germline values: CDR1 KGHSH, CDR2 LQKENI. V lost 5 bases and J lost 2; bases outside the gene matches: 13. CDR3 length: 17 residues. The CDR3 region is CASSAQGTGIPNYGYTF. The CDR3 DNA reads as TGTGCCAGCTCAGCGCAGGGGACAGGTATCCCAAACTATGGCTACACCTTC.

This clonotype was seen ten or more times. J is TRBJ1-5 and V is TRBV30; D gene ambiguous. CDR3 length: 13 amino acids. CDR1 GTSNPN and CDR2 SVGIG come from the germline V gene (reference sequence). Trimming shortened V by 3 bases and J by 0 bases, and 6 bases separated the two germline ends. CDR3 protein: CAWRQDSNQPQHF. CDR3 nucleotides: TGTGCCTGGAGACAAGATAGCAATCAGCCCCAGCATTTT.

This clonotype was observed at least ten times. The chain links TRBV7-8 to TRBJ1-4; D uncertain. The CDR3 is 15 residues long. In germline, CDR1 is SGHVS, CDR2 FQNEAQ. Trimming took off 3 bases at V and 3 bases at J, with 11 bases between the two ends. CDR3 protein: CASSFGRIPNEKLFF. The CDR3 coding sequence is TGTGCCAGCAGCTTCGGACGGATCCCTAATGAAAAACTGTTTTTT.

The table lists this clonotype with many counts. The chain joins TRBV7-2 to TRBJ2-1; maybe TRBD1 (5 bases). Trimming took 5 bases from V and 9 from J, leaving 17 bases between them. Per the germline V gene, CDR1 is SGHTA and CDR2 is FQGNSA. The CDR3 loop spans 14 amino acids. CDR3 DNA: TGTGCCAGCAGCAATCAGGGTAAACTATCTGAGCAGTTCTTC. Its translation: CASSNQGKLSEQFF.

This clonotype was found many times. This chain connects TRBV7-6 to TRBJ1-1; 9 bases agree with TRBD1. Germline V gene sequence: CDR1 SGHVS, CDR2 FNYEAQ. Trimming at V came to 6 bases and at J to 4 bases, leaving 9 bases not matched to a gene. This CDR3 spans 15 amino acids. The CDR3 spells CASSLTGGRGTEAFF. CDR3 nucleotides: TGTGCCAGCAGTCTCACAGGGGGCAGAGGCACTGAAGCTTTCTTT.

This clonotype showed up many times. The chain uses TRBV7-2 and TRBJ1-5; no definite D call. CDR1 and CDR2 (germline): SGHTA, FQGNSA. Trimming took off 0 bases at V and 4 bases at J, with 10 bases between the two ends. The CDR3 has 15 amino acids. Here the CDR3 reads CASSLALPLNQPQHF. In nucleotides, the CDR3 is TGTGCCAGCAGCTTAGCGCTTCCCCTAAATCAGCCCCAGCATTTT.

By sample fraction, this clonotype is medium-sized. The rearrangement joins TRBV7-2 to TRBJ2-2; no firm D call. From germline, CDR1 is SGHTA and CDR2 FQGNSA. The CDR3 is 12 amino acids. V dropped 4 bases and J dropped 3 bases, with 3 bases sitting between them. The CDR3 DNA sequence: TGTGCCAGCAGCTCCGACACCGGGGAGCTGTTTTTT. Protein: CASSSDTGELFF.

This clonotype was counted only a few times. The chain recombines TRBV20-1 with TRBJ2-7, with 10 bases identical to TRBD2. The ends lost 3 bases at V and 5 bases at J; junction bases unmatched: 10. The length of the CDR3 is 15 residues. The germline V gene has CDR1 DFQATT and CDR2 SNEGSKA (reference sequence). The CDR3 here is CSARDLAGVSDEQYF. The DNA for the CDR3 is TGCAGTGCTAGGGATCTAGCGGGAGTTTCTGACGAGCAGTACTTC.

This clonotype was recorded at least ten times. Written as DNA, the CDR3 is TGTGCCAGCAGCTCTCAACCAGGGACAGGGGACCATTTTGGCACAGATACGCAGTATTTT. Translating gives CASSSQPGTGDHFGTDTQYF. This chain joins TRBV7-9 and TRBJ2-3, with 10 bases lining up with TRBD1. The CDR3 covers 20 residues. Germline-derived CDR1 and CDR2 are SEHNR and FQNEAQ (reference sequence). The J segment lost 1 base and the V segment lost 4 bases, leaving 17 bases of the junction unmatched. The whole variable domain, filled in from reference TRBV7-9 and TRBJ2-3, reads DTGVSQNPRHKITKRGQNVTFRCDPISEHNRLYWYRQTLGQGPEFLTYFQNEAQLEKSRLLSDRFSAERPKGSFSTLEIQRTEQGDSAMYLCASSSQPGTGDHFGTDTQYFGPGTRLTVL.

This clonotype was seen repeatedly, ten times or more. The rearrangement joins TRBV29-1 to TRBJ2-4; 7 nucleotides align to TRBD1. The germline gives CDR1 SQVTM, CDR2 ANQGSEA. V lost 7 bases and J lost 7; bases outside the gene matches: 7. The CDR3 consists of 12 residues. The CDR3 DNA reads as TGCAGCGCAGAACAGGGGATGAACATTCAGTACTTC. Its translation is CSAEQGMNIQYF.

This clonotype was seen only a few times. The gene calls are TRBV20-1 and TRBJ1-3; D gene uncertain. CDR3 length: 14 amino acids. V was cut by 3 bases and J by 3 bases, with 12 bases left in between. The germline V gene has CDR1 DFQATT and CDR2 SNEGSKA (reference sequence). CDR3 residues: CSASADIRGNTIYF. The CDR3 region has the DNA TGCAGTGCTAGCGCCGACATCCGTGGAAACACCATATATTTT.

The table lists this clonotype with many counts. V and J are TRBV19 and TRBJ2-2; D uncertain. The CDR3 runs 16 residues. Germline V lookup: CDR1 LNHDA, CDR2 SQIVND (reference sequence). The ends were cut back, 4 bases at V and 2 bases at J, with 14 bases in the middle. In DNA form, the CDR3 reads TGTGCCAGTAGTACGTACGGCGGCTACAACACCGGGGAGCTGTTTTTT. Translation: CASSTYGGYNTGELFF. The variable domain in full, with the rest retrieved from reference TRBV19 and TRBJ2-2, is DGGITQSPKYLFRKEGQNVTLSCEQNLNHDAMYWYRQDPGQGLRLIYYSQIVNDFQKGDIAEGYSVSREKKESFPLTVTSAQKNPTAFYLCASSTYGGYNTGELFFGEGSRLTVL.

Ten or more counts support this clonotype. The V and J genes are TRBV6-2 or TRBV6-3 and TRBJ2-1; the D call may be TRBD1 or TRBD2 (5 bases each). This CDR3 contains 15 residues. Per the germline V gene, CDR1 is MNHEY and CDR2 is SVGEGT. V was clipped by 5 bases and J by 6 bases, with 17 bases between them. The CDR3 sequence: CASSPPGRAGNEQFF. The CDR3 nucleotides read TGTGCCAGCAGTCCCCCAGGGCGGGCCGGCAATGAGCAGTTCTTC.